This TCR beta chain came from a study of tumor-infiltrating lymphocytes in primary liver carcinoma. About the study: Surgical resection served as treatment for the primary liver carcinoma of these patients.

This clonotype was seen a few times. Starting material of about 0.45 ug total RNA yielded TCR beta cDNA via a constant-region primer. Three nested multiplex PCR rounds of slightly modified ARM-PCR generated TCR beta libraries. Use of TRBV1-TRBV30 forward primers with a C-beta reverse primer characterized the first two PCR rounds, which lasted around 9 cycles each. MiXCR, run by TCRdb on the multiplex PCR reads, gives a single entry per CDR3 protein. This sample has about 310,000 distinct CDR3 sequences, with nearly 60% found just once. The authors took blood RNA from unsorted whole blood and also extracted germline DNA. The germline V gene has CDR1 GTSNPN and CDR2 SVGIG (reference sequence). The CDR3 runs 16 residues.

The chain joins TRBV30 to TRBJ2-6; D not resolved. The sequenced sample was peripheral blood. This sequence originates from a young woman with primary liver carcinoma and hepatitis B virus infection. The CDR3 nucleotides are TGTGCTGGGGATAGGCCCTATTCCTCTGGGGCCAACGTCCTGACTTTC. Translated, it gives CAGDRPYSSGANVLTF.